These 2 T cell receptor beta chains originate from one sample sequenced in a study of cytomegalovirus exposure and HLA in healthy donors. Primers for the PCR totalled 60 Vbeta and 13 Jbeta. TCRdb keeps only in-frame clones here, not all; method: immunoSEQ multiplex PCR. The sample carries 100,000 to 150,000 clones, 83% recorded once. Sequences were obtained from PBMCs. The receptor source for this set is a woman aged 40 to 50 in good health and CMV-seropositive.

The chain joins TRBV28 to TRBJ2-7, with 8 bases aligning to TRBD1. From germline, CDR1 is MDHEN and CDR2 SYDVKM. V dropped 6 bases and J dropped 0; count of bases not matched to a gene: 7. There are 15 residues in the CDR3. Here the CDR3 reads CASRKTGGSSYEQYF. As DNA, the CDR3 is TGTGCCAGCAGAAAAACAGGGGGGAGCTCCTACGAGCAGTACTTC.

The J gene is TRBJ2-3, the V gene TRBV27; D is ambiguous. The V end was cut by 5 bases, the J end by 3 bases, with 6 bases between. Germline V CDR1 and CDR2: MNHEY, SMNVEV (reference sequence). The CDR3 spans 12 residues. CDR3 DNA: TGTGCCAGCAGTCTAGGAACAGATACGCAGTATTTT. This gives the protein CASSLGTDTQYF.